The 10 T cell receptor beta chains given below trace back to one sample, sequenced in a study of metastatic and nonmetastatic thyroid tumors. TCRdb re-analyzed the PCR reads through MiXCR. Found here are some 20,000 clones, about 22% of them singletons; the top ten hold about 12%. No treatment of any kind had been given to any patient before thyroid surgery. Sequenced: tumor tissue. The receptors here all came from a female donor with papillary thyroid cancer or a benign thyroid nodule (not recorded which). Some clones in this sample may be carry-over from other donors' samples.

This clone came up a few times. This chain links TRBV7-2 with TRBJ1-2; TRBD1 matches at 7 bases. J gave up 4 bases and V 5 bases, and 10 bases lay outside the gene matches. Germline CDR1 is SGHTA and CDR2 is FQGNSA. The CDR3 consists of 15 residues. In nucleotides, the CDR3 is TGTGCCAGCAGCCAACGGGGAGGGGGCGGCTATGGCTACACCTTC. Translated, it gives CASSQRGGGGYGYTF.

This clone was seen ten or more times. V gene TRBV20-1 combines with J gene TRBJ2-7, with D possibly TRBD1 on 6 matching bases. Germline loops: CDR1 DFQATT, CDR2 SNEGSKA (reference sequence). V lost 6 bases and J lost 7, with 16 bases in between. The CDR3 runs to 12 residues. CDR3 coding DNA: TGCAGTGCCCTGACAGGTCTGGGAGAGCAGTACTTC. Translated: CSALTGLGEQYF.

The chain recombines TRBV5-1 with TRBJ2-2; 11 bases are a match to TRBD1. This CDR3 is built from 19 residues. Trimming at V came to 2 bases and at J to 0 bases, leaving 9 bases not matched to a gene. The germline V gene encodes CDR1 SGHRS and CDR2 YFSETQ. CDR3 sequence (DNA): TGCGCCAGCAGCTTATTCCTCGGGACAGGGGGGTCGAACACCGGGGAGCTGTTTTTT. As protein: CASSLFLGTGGSNTGELFF.

In its sample, this clone ranks as medium-sized (0.01 to 0.1%). The chain has TRBV2 and TRBJ2-7; TRBD2 agrees at 13 bases. This CDR3 comprises 15 residues. J lost 4 bases, V lost 7 bases, and 7 bases had no gene match. CDR1 is SNHLY and CDR2 is FYNNEI in the germline V gene. The CDR3 sequence: CASTSGLAGSYEQYF. In DNA, the CDR3 is TGTGCCAGCACTTCGGGACTAGCGGGATCTTACGAGCAGTACTTC.

This clone was picked up a small number of times. V gene TRBV12-3 or TRBV12-4 combines with J gene TRBJ2-7, with 7 bases lining up with TRBD2. The CDR3 is 14 residues long. With 5 bases clipped from V and 0 bases from J, the junction kept 4 bases outside the gene matches. The CDR3 region is CASSRSGSSYEQYF. CDR3 bases: TGTGCCAGCAGTCGTAGCGGGTCCTCCTACGAGCAGTACTTC.

The table lists this clone with a few counts. The chain recombines TRBV4-1 with TRBJ1-6; no definite D call. Germline V gives CDR1 MGHRA, CDR2 YSYEKL. V lost 1 base to trimming and J lost 10 bases, with 5 bases between them. The CDR3 has 12 residues. This CDR3 reads CASSQVGSPLHF. CDR3 nucleotide sequence: TGCGCCAGCAGCCAAGTTGGGTCACCCCTCCACTTT.

This clone has only a few counts. The V and J genes are TRBV20-1 and TRBJ2-4, with no clear D. V was clipped by 0 bases and J by 9 bases, with 15 bases between them. Germline loops: CDR1 DFQATT, CDR2 SNEGSKA (reference sequence). The length of the CDR3 is 14 residues. CDR3 DNA sequence: TGCAGTGCTAGAGATCTTAGGGATTTAGGCATTCAGTACTTC. Its translation is CSARDLRDLGIQYF.

This clone has at least ten counts. This may be a read error: a much more frequent sequence differs by one nucleotide. J is TRBJ2-5 and V is TRBV10-2; no clear D. Germline CDR1 WSHSY, CDR2 SAAADI. The CDR3 has 14 residues. Trimming cost V 7 bases and J 5 bases, with 17 bases left between them. CDR3: CASNLDRTLETQYF. CDR3 DNA: TGCGCCAGCAACCTAGATCGAACCCTGGAGACCCAGTACTTC.

This clone has at least ten counts. The chain has TRBV5-1 and TRBJ1-1, with D maybe TRBD1 (5 bases). In germline, CDR1 is SGHRS, CDR2 YFSETQ. The germline V and J ends were trimmed by 4 bases and 5 bases, with 18 bases remaining between them. This CDR3 contains 15 residues. The CDR3 nucleotides read TGCGCCAGCAGCCCACAAGGGGTTCGGGGAACTGAAGCTTTCTTT. This sequence encodes CASSPQGVRGTEAFF. The variable domain in full, with the rest retrieved from reference TRBV5-1 and TRBJ1-1, is KAGVTQTPRYLIKTRGQQVTLSCSPISGHRSVSWYQQTPGQGLQFLFEYFSETQRNKGNFPGRFSGRQFSNSRSEMNVSTLELGDSALYLCASSPQGVRGTEAFFGQGTRLTVV.

The CDR3 sequence is CASSVGFNLNNEQFF. In DNA form, the CDR3 reads TGTGCCAGCAGCGTAGGTTTTAACTTGAACAATGAGCAGTTCTTC. The gene calls are TRBV9 and TRBJ2-1, with D hard to call. CDR1 SGDLS and CDR2 YYNGEE come from the germline V gene. CDR3 size: 15 residues. With 0 bases removed from V and 5 bases from J, the gap between germline ends came to 12 bases.